This TCR beta chain is drawn from a study of T cells in tuberculosis. Study overall: In South Africa, adults with active tuberculosis were compared with IGRA-negative and latently infected IGRA-positive adolescents.

Germline lookup yields CDR1 MNHNS and CDR2 SASEGT. V lost 4 bases and J lost 2; bases outside the gene matches: 6. The CDR3 has 17 residues. Comments on this clone: No antigen is known for it.

Measured with immunoSEQ multiplex PCR; TCRdb has only the in-frame clones, and not every one. The table has tens of thousands of clones, 92% seen once. Each donor contributed 85,000 to 100,000 T cells on average, unsorted. Study-level points and caveats: Active tuberculosis TCR-alpha repertoires lay closer to GMM-specific TCRs than IGRA-negative controls, suggesting clonal expansion. Classification accuracy was over 85% (AUROC around 0.9) with the GMM-specific repertoire.

This rearrangement joins TRBV6-1 to TRBJ2-5, with 14 nucleotides matching TRBD2. The sequence was obtained from a donor aged 10-29 years with latent tuberculosis or without tuberculosis infection. Some clones in this sample may be carry-over from other donors' samples. Sequenced: PBMCs. The CDR3: CASSAPGTSGSQETQYF. CDR3 DNA: TGTGCCAGCAGTGCCCCCGGGACTAGCGGGAGTCAAGAGACCCAGTACTTC.